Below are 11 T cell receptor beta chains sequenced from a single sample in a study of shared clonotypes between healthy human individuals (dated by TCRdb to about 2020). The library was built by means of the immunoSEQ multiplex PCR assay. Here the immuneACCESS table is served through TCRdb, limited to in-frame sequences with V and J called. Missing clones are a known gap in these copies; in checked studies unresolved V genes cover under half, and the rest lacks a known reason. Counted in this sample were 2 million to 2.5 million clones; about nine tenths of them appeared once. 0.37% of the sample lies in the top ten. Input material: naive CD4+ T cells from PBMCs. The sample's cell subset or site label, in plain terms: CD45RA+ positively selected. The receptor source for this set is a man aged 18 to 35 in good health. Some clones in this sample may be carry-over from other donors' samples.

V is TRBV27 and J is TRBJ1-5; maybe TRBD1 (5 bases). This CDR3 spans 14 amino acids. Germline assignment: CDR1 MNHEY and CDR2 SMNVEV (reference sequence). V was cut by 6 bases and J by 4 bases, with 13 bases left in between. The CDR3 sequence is CASSPTGDNQPQHF. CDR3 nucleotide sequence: TGTGCCAGCAGCCCTACAGGCGATAATCAGCCCCAGCATTTT.

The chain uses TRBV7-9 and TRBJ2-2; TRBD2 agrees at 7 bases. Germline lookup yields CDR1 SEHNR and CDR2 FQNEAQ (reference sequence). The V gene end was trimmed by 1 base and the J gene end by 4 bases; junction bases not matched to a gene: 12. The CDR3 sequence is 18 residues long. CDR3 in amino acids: CASSLDRGGSPITGELFF. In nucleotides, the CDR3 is TGTGCCAGCAGCTTAGATCGGGGCGGGAGCCCCATCACCGGGGAGCTGTTTTTT.

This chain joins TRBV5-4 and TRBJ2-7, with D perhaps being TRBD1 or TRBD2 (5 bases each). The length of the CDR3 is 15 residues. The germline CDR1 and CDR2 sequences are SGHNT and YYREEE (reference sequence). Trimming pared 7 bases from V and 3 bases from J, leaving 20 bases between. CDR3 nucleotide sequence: TGTGCCAGCGCCCCCCGAGGGGCTCCGATCTACGAGCAGTACTTC. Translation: CASAPRGAPIYEQYF.

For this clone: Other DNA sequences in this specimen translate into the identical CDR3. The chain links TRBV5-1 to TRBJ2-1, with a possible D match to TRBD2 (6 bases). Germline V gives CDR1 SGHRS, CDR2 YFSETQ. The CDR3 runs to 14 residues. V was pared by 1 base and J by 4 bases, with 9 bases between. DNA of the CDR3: TGCGCCAGCAGCTTGTTGGCGGGGTACAATGAGCAGTTCTTC. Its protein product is CASSLLAGYNEQFF.

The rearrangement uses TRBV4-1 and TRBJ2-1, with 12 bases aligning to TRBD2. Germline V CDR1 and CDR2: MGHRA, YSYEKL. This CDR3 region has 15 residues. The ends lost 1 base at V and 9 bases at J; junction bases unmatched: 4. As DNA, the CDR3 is TGCGCCAGCAGCCAAGGATTGACTAGCGGGAGTGAGCAGTTCTTC. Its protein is CASSQGLTSGSEQFF.

CDR3 residues: CASSTSGFTGELFF. The DNA of the CDR3 is TGTGCCAGCAGTACTAGCGGGTTCACCGGGGAGCTGTTTTTT. J is TRBJ2-2 and V is TRBV7-3, with 9 bases matching TRBD2. Trimming took 6 bases from V and 4 from J; bases not matched to a gene: 3. CDR3 length: 14 residues. CDR1 is SGHTA and CDR2 is FQGTGA in the germline V gene.

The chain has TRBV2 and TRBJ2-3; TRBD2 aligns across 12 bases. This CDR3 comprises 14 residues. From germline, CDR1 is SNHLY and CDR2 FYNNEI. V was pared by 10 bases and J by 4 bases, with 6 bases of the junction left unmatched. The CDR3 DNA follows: TGTGCCATGAAGACTAGCGGGAGTGCAGATACGCAGTATTTT. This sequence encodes CAMKTSGSADTQYF.

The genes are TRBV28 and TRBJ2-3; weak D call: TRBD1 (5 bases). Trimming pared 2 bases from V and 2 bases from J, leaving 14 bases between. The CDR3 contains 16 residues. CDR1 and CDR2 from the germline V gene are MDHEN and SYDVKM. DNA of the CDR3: TGTGCCAGCAGTTTAGCAGGGTCCCCCTTCACAGATACGCAGTATTTT. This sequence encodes CASSLAGSPFTDTQYF.

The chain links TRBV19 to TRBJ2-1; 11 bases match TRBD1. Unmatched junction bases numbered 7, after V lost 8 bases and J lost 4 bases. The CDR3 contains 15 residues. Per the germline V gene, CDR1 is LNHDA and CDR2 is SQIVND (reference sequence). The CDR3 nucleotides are TGTGCCAGTGGCCAAGGGACAGGGGGGTACAATGAGCAGTTCTTC. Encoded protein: CASGQGTGGYNEQFF.

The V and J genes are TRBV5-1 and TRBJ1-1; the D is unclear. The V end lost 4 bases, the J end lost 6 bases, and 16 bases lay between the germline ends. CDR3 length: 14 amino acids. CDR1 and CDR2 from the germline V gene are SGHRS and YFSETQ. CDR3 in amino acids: CASSLQLNQPEAFF. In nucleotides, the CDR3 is TGCGCCAGCAGCCTTCAATTAAATCAGCCTGAAGCTTTCTTT.

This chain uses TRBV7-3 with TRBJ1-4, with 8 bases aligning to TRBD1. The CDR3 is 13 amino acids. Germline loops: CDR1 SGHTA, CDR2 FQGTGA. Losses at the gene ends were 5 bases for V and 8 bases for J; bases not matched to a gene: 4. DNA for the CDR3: TGTGCCAGCAGCCTTACAGGGGGGGAAAAACTGTTTTTT. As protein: CASSLTGGEKLFF.